A single sample is the source of the 8 T cell receptor beta chains below, sequenced in a study of regulatory T cells in long-lasting Graves disease (dated by TCRdb to about 2021). Read against the paper, the sample's time point label means: newly diagnosed GD, antithyroid drugs for less than 3 months. For both TCR sequencing and RNA sequencing, RNA was extracted from PBMCs using TRIzol. Preparation of the library involved multiplex PCR. Sequenced on an Illumina HiSeq 4000. To build TCR beta libraries, CDR3 regions were amplified by Arm-PCR using iRepertoire HTBI primers. The public reads were quality trimmed at Q25 with fastp and then assembled into clones with MiXCR by TCRdb, keeping productive beta chains. Here each entry gathers all rows of one CDR3 protein and keeps the most common genes and DNA. In all, the sample holds 450,000 to 600,000 distinct CDR3 sequences, and around 15% of those were seen once. 9% to 15% of the sample comes from the top ten.

Another study also made use of these data, one on T cells in Graves' hyperthyroidism and ophthalmopathy.

The sample here was peripheral blood mononuclear cells (PBMCs), taken at new diagnosis, from a patient treated with antithyroid drugs. The receptors were gathered from a man in his forties with Graves disease. Donor details come from another sample of the same person, matched by shared clones.

This clonotype has a count of ten or more. This chain uses TRBV5-1 with TRBJ2-7; perhaps TRBD1 as D (6 bases). Germline CDR1 and CDR2: SGHRS and YFSETQ. The germline V and J ends were trimmed by 4 bases and 4 bases, with 18 bases remaining between them. The CDR3 has 15 residues. The CDR3 DNA reads TGCGCCAGCAGCGGCGACAGGTATGGAGCTTACGAGCAGTACTTC. It specifies CASSGDRYGAYEQYF.

This clonotype was picked up a small number of times. The V call is TRBV12-5, the J call TRBJ2-7, with 9 nucleotides matching TRBD1. This CDR3 spans 16 amino acids. With 1 base clipped from V and 3 bases from J, the junction kept 7 bases outside the gene matches. Per germline, CDR1 LGHNT and CDR2 FRNRAP. CDR3 sequence (DNA): TGTGCTAGTGGTTTGGGGGGGACAGGGCAGGTCTACGAGCAGTACTTC. It is translated as CASGLGGTGQVYEQYF.

On this clonotype: One end of the junction varies from germline; a read error may be responsible. The rearrangement uses TRBV7-2 and TRBJ2-7, with D unresolved. The CDR3 is 14 residues long. The germline gives CDR1 SGHTA, CDR2 FQGNSA. DNA of the CDR3: TGTGCCAGCAGCTTCGACCGTTTACTCTACGAGCGGTACTTC. Protein product: CASSFDRLLYERYF.

In this sample, this clonotype turned up many times. The CDR3 coding sequence is TGTGCCAGCAGTTACTTCCGGGGAGGGATGATAGATACGCAGTATTTT. Translation: CASSYFRGGMIDTQYF. The chain couples TRBV6-5 to TRBJ2-3; 7 bases are shared with TRBD2. CDR3 length equals 16 residues. V lost 1 base to trimming and J lost 5 bases; unmatched junction nucleotides: 9. Germline V lookup: CDR1 MNHEY, CDR2 SVGAGI.

Points on this clonotype: A junction boundary mismatches the germline segment, possibly from a read error. The V and J genes are TRBV24-1 and TRBJ2-2; perhaps TRBD2 as D (6 bases). Germline loops: CDR1 KGHDR, CDR2 SFDVKD. This CDR3 spans 17 amino acids. The DNA for the CDR3 is TGTGCCGCCAGTGATTCTTGGGGCGGGATGAACACCGGGGAGCTGTTTTTT. It yields the protein CAASDSWGGMNTGELFF.

This clonotype was detected ten times or more. This sequence joins TRBV7-9 and TRBJ2-2, with 10 bases fitting TRBD2. CDR1 and CDR2 from the germline V gene are SEHNR and FQNEAQ (reference sequence). The V segment lost 5 bases and the J segment 5 bases; nucleotides outside the gene matches: 8. The CDR3 length is 16 residues. CDR3 bases: TGTGCCAGCAGCACAAGCGGGAGGGCCAGTACCGGGGAGCTGTTTTTT. Protein product: CASSTSGRASTGELFF. Together with reference TRBV7-9 and TRBJ2-2, the CDR3 gives the full variable domain: DTGVSQNPRHKITKRGQNVTFRCDPISEHNRLYWYRQTLGQGPEFLTYFQNEAQLEKSRLLSDRFSAERPKGSFSTLEIQRTEQGDSAMYLCASSTSGRASTGELFFGEGSRLTVL.

The chain recombines TRBV6-2 or TRBV6-3 with TRBJ1-1; no reliable D call. This CDR3 contains 11 residues. In germline, CDR1 is MNHEY, CDR2 SVGEGT. Between the trimmed V and J ends, which lost 7 bases and 10 bases, there was a span of 13 bases. The CDR3 bases are TGTGCCAGCACCTCACATAGGACAGCTTTCTTT. Protein sequence: CASTSHRTAFF.

On this clonotype: At one boundary the junction diverges from the germline segment, which might be a read error. This chain connects TRBV7-9 to TRBJ2-7, with 13 positions matching TRBD2. This CDR3 spans 15 amino acids. Germline V gene lookup returns CDR1 SEHNR and CDR2 FQNEAQ (reference sequence). As DNA, the CDR3 is TGTGCCAGCAGCGGAGAGGGACTAGCGGGATACGTGCAGTACTTC. This sequence encodes CASSGEGLAGYVQYF.